This T cell receptor (beta chain) came from a study of identical twins. After removal of 7 bases from V and 1 base from J, the junction contained 5 bases not matched to a gene. The germline V gene has CDR1 MDHEN and CDR2 SYDVKM. The CDR3 contains 14 residues. TCRdb re-called the 5' RACE reads through MiXCR, storing one row per CDR3 protein. Here the sample spans 500,000 to 550,000 distinct CDR3 sequences, about 20% being singletons. General study results and limits: With abundant cord blood beta clonotypes, insertions were fewer; memory repertoires showed no such pattern.

The table lists this clonotype with a few counts. Its antigen is unknown. The same data also contributed to another study, on yellow fever vaccine responses in identical twins.

This sequence originates from a woman between 18 and 29 years old in good health. V gene TRBV28 combines with J gene TRBJ2-5; TRBD2 matches at 8 bases. The specimen was CD4+ T cells sorted from blood. The CDR3 region has the DNA TGTGCCAGCAACTTAGCGGGGCCCCAAGAGACCCAGTACTTC. Translating it yields CASNLAGPQETQYF.